This T cell receptor beta chain was found in a study of cytomegalovirus exposure and HLA in healthy donors. The PCR made use of 60 Vbeta and 13 Jbeta primers. Data came from immunoSEQ multiplex PCR; TCRdb stores just in-frame clones and leaves some out. The table has approximately 95,000 clones, around 75% seen once. This CDR3 comprises 15 residues. Germline V gene lookup returns CDR1 GTSNPN and CDR2 SVGIG (reference sequence). Trimming took 0 bases from V and 7 from J, leaving 16 bases between them. Specimen: PBMCs. The genes are TRBV30 and TRBJ1-5; tentatively, D is TRBD1 (6 bases). This clonotype was sampled from a man aged 18 to 29 in good health and CMV-seropositive. The CDR3 bases are TGTGCCTGGAGTGTACCACAGGGTAGAGGGCAGCCCCAGCATTTT. Translated: CAWSVPQGRGQPQHF. Full variable domain (remainder filled in from reference TRBV30 and TRBJ1-5): SQTIHQWPATLVQPVGSPLSLECTVEGTSNPNLYWYRQAAGRGLQLLFYSVGIGQISSEVPQNLSASRPQDRQFILSSKKLLLSDSGFYLCAWSVPQGRGQPQHFGDGTRLSIL.